This T cell receptor (beta chain) stems from a study of cytomegalovirus exposure and HLA in healthy donors. Study-level information: Early release data held 85 million or so unique TCRs from HLA-typed donors. Study-wide points: The authors later linked a missense DCLRE1C variant to TCR beta V- and J-gene trimming. It was reported that TCR beta sequences correctly inferred the HLA-A and HLA-B alleles for most subjects.

Worth noting for this clone: Antigen unknown.

This CDR3 has 13 amino acids. With V trimmed by 6 bases and J by 9 bases, 8 bases remained unmatched. Germline CDR1 is ENHRY and CDR2 is SYGVKD. PCR employed 60 Vbeta and 13 Jbeta primers. The table came from immunoSEQ multiplex PCR; TCRdb's copy has only in-frame clones and leaves some out. The data show approximately 110,000 clones, 60% to 85% seen once. Sample: PBMCs. The sequence was collected from a female donor in good health and CMV-seropositive. V and J are TRBV10-3 and TRBJ1-1; 9 positions agree with TRBD1. The CDR3 DNA reads TGTGCCATCAGCGATGGACAGGGGATGAAAGCTTTCTTT. Encoded protein: CAISDGQGMKAFF.